The subject of this entry is one T cell receptor beta chain. The antigen it binds to is not known. Base qualities are not provided; no much larger clone lies one nucleotide away. This sample was taken from a study of cytomegalovirus exposure and HLA in healthy donors listed by TCRdb under 2017. In terms of the full investigation: An earlier analysis of several hundred of the donors reported 250 to 300 Gb of sequence data and some 110 million unique TCR beta sequences obtained from roughly 180 million T cells. A later analysis re-analyzed previously published TCR beta repertoires from roughly 630 donors and added high-resolution HLA genotyping to study TCR occurrence patterns. A later genetic analysis used genome-wide SNP genotypes for about three fifths of the 666 donors, treating that subset as a discovery cohort. Among 398 genotyped donors of the cohort, an average of about 240,000 unique TCR beta nucleotide sequences were sequenced per donor, 15% to 20% of them non-productive. In an earlier analysis of 587 of the donors, high-throughput TCR beta sequencing was used to judge whether each TCR beta V gene segment behaved as functional or pseudogenic. Both class I and class II loci were covered by HLA typing, at four-digit resolution. The later analysis used no new phenotypic data to find candidate immune exposures, relying instead on TCR beta sequences and their occurrence across donors. Of the roughly 400 genotyped donors, roughly 80% fell in the genetic ancestry cluster associated with self-reported Caucasian donors. Every repertoire in the discovery cohort had been generated on one and the same sequencing platform. To predict cytomegalovirus infection status, the study combined high-throughput TCR immunosequencing, statistical association of individual TCRs with disease status, and machine learning. Because of strong linkage in the cohort, 4 to 6 DR-DQ haplotypes were treated as single units for association and clustering. The study used immunosequencing to profile the T cell repertoires of 600 to 850 subjects and linked those repertoires to cytomegalovirus serostatus. The aim of the study was to test whether cataloging public T cell receptors could identify signatures of past pathogen exposure. An early release covering 550 to 650 HLA-typed donors comprised roughly 300 gigabases of sequencing data and tens of millions of unique TCR sequences. Besides the first cohort of 666 subjects, a separate validation cohort made up of 120 different subjects was used. Donor age, sex, ethnicity and CMV serostatus were collected together with the repertoire data. The number of typed donors differed by locus: about 620-640 for A, B, C, DRB1 and DQB1; approximately 520 for DQA1; around 610 for DPA1; and around 450 for DPB1. Paper-wide results and their limitations: According to a later analysis, TCR association rates differed among HLA loci, with DRB1 alleles showing the most associated TCRs and HLA-C alleles showing the fewest. A later genetic analysis associated a missense DCLRE1C variant with V-gene and J-gene trimming of TCR beta chains, and an independent cohort replicated the association. In a later analysis, most CMV-associated TCR beta chains were found to appear HLA-restricted, with HLA associations seemingly driven largely by CMV exposure. Strong co-occurrence of HLA alleles, especially DR and DQ, made assigning TCR associations to individual alleles difficult. In a later analysis, HLA-associated TCR beta chains were found to be more clonally expanded and to have lower generation probabilities than equally common non-associated chains. Compared with the roughly 710-donor mean, donors in an Asian-associated ancestry cluster had fewer N-insertions in productive TCRs, according to a later genetic analysis. Because counts were too low, 15 to 20 rarely observed V segments, including chromosome 9 orphons, were excluded from the earlier analysis of several hundred of the donors. While some public TCRs were present in many individuals, most TCR sequences turned up only very rarely across donors. The authors suggested that the approach could potentially be extended to other disease states and immunological phenotypes. Because the 87-base-pair reads could not distinguish some IMGT-functional V segments, including TRBV6-2 and TRBV6-3, those segments were excluded. A group of highly shared sequence variants was considered likely to be a technical artifact of the sequencing pipeline. Only TCR beta chains were sequenced in this cohort, and the absence of alpha or paired-chain data limited detectable features. For the cohort, immune exposure information was limited to CMV serostatus. Three of the identified cytomegalovirus-associated TCR beta chains were confirmed in vitro to be specific for cytomegalovirus antigens. Linkage disequilibrium might explain the correlated functional status among segregating V segments, but an unknown experimental factor could not be ruled out. Because HLA typing was unavailable for some donors at each locus, only the typed subset was used in association tests. The study gave a list of under 200 TCR beta chains associated with cytomegalovirus. Roughly uniform sequencing depth across donors was assumed in presence/absence analyses, although this assumption may not hold. A later analysis associated about 16,000 TCR beta sequences with specific HLA alleles at a false discovery rate of 0.05. In an earlier analysis of 587 of the donors, most TCR beta V segments were observed in productive rearrangements about 90% or about 30% of the time, broadly matching IMGT annotations. Cytomegalovirus status was reported to be diagnosed by the classifier with high specificity and sensitivity in both the original and validation cohorts. A further reported finding was that TCR beta sequences accurately predicted the HLA-A and HLA-B alleles for most subjects in the first cohort. Several of the top co-occurrence clusters appeared to be linked to parvovirus B19, influenza, CMV and Epstein-Barr virus, according to a later analysis.

Receptor libraries were prepared by the immunoSEQ multiplex PCR assay. For the multiplex PCR, a mixture combining 60 forward primers for TCR Vbeta segments and 13 reverse primers for TCR Jbeta segments was used. The CDR3 region of rearranged TCR beta genes was amplified from genomic DNA with a multiplex PCR assay. On the Illumina HiSeq System, the amplified TCR beta libraries were sequenced as 87-base-pair reads. The original methods were these. Across the roughly 670 repertoires, a later analysis counted around 80 million unique TCR beta chains, around 10 million of which were shared by at least two donors. A nearest-neighbor algorithm error-corrected the raw reads and collapsed the reads into unique sequences, merging closely related sequences to remove PCR and sequencing errors. To assign V, D and J gene segments, CDR3 sequences were aligned to IMGT reference sequences. For a sequence to be retained, a match of at least six nucleotides was required to both a V gene segment and a J gene segment. A rearrangement was called productive if the CDR3 had no stop codons and remained in frame with V and J, and every other rearrangement was called non-productive. Following IMGT convention, CDR3 was defined as the stretch from the second conserved V-encoded cysteine up to the conserved J-encoded phenylalanine. The earlier analysis of 500 to 650 of the donors excluded any sequence lacking an unambiguous match to a single V gene segment. In an earlier analysis of several hundred of the donors, V segments were called functional above 56.7% productive rearrangements and were called segregating when the between-donor standard deviation exceeded 5%. A statistical classification framework was developed to diagnose cytomegalovirus status using the catalog of TCR beta chain sequences. A later analysis assigned V and J genes by comparing TCR nucleotide sequences with IMGT/GENE-DB human TR gene sequences. The TCRdist pipeline was used in a later analysis to assign CDR3 sequences and most-parsimonious VDJ recombination scenarios. In a later analysis, each TCR beta chain was defined by its CDR3 amino acid sequence together with its V-gene family, and reads without a unique V-gene family were excluded. As a way to deal with suspected cross-contamination and a sequencing artifact, a later analysis dropped 450 to 700 nucleotide sequences that were highly shared and had low generation probability. In a later analysis, a clonal expansion index for each public chain was calculated from normalized within-repertoire ranks of inferred template counts. A later analysis computed generation probabilities with a VDJ recombination model fitted to out-of-frame rearrangements, and checked the results against IGoR. In a later analysis, hypergeometric tests were used to score TCR-TCR, TCR-HLA and TCR-CMV co-occurrence, with a repertoire-size bias correction applied to TCR pairs. To estimate false discovery rates, a later analysis permuted the HLA or CMV assignments 20 times. In a later analysis, co-occurring TCRs were grouped using DBSCAN, and TCRdist sequence similarity was added for clustering within HLA-allele-positive subsets. Repertoires with fewer than 30,000 or more than 120,000 public chains, plus five repertoires with anomalous nucleotide sharing, were excluded from co-occurrence clustering. TCRdb provides this immuneACCESS table in a form limited to in-frame rearrangements. Some clones are lacking; in checked studies, under half of them reflect an unresolved V gene, and why the rest are absent is not known. Clonal size and the V and J genes are those of that table, whereas D and trimming came from the DNA. This sample comprises approximately 170,000 clones, about 79% of them detected only once. 0.6% to 0.95% of the sample comes from the top ten.

The cohort comprised 666 healthy bone marrow donors. At the time of sampling, all cohort members were nominally healthy, though unrecorded immune exposures were likely present. The donor tested CMV seronegative, placing the donor among the roughly 350 seronegative members of the cohort. Each donor provided a peripheral blood sample, and peripheral blood mononuclear cells were used for TCR beta sequencing. The Qiagen DNeasy Blood Extraction Kit was used to extract genomic DNA from the blood cell samples. From the germline V gene, CDR1 is SGHTA and CDR2 is FQGNSA. The CDR3 numbers 15 residues from cysteine through phenylalanine. The CDR3 DNA has 45 bases and is translated from base 1. At the junction V is shortened by 2 bases and J by 6 bases, with 14 bases in between.

This clonotype was obtained from a female donor in good health and CMV-seronegative. The specimen sequenced was PBMCs. The chain uses TRBV7-2 and TRBJ1-5; a tentative D call is TRBD1 (6 bases match). The CDR3 reads as follows: CASSLWGGGGQPQHF. The bases are TGTGCCAGCAGCTTATGGGGGGGAGGGGGTCAGCCCCAGCATTTT. The full variable domain, with segments outside the CDR3 supplied by the reference TRBV7-2 and TRBJ1-5 proteins, appears as GAGVSQSPSNKVTEKGKDVELRCDPISGHTALYWYRQSLGQGLEFLIYFQGNSAPDKSGLPSDRFSAERTGGSVSTLTIQRTQQEDSAVYLCASSLWGGGGQPQHFGDGTRLSIL.